The following is a T cell receptor (beta chain) sequence with its context. Its antigen is still unknown. Only in-frame clones appear in the TCRdb table, and some are missing; sequencing was by immunoSEQ multiplex PCR. This sample yields about 140,000 clones, of which approximately 92% are seen a single time; approximately 4.8% belongs to the top ten. Per germline, CDR1 MNHEY and CDR2 SMNVEV (reference sequence). This CDR3 comprises 17 residues. V lost 3 bases to trimming and J lost 2 bases, with 20 bases between them. This sample is drawn from a study of T cell responses to AZD1222 COVID-19 vaccine. Study-level points and caveats: Scientists sampled the repertoires only once the peak T cell response had passed. Among those given AZD1222, only five to seven were seropositive at baseline. Close to half of spike-specific TCRs reportedly recognize unmutated variant regions. After two AZD1222 doses, spike-specific TCR breadth and depth rose versus day 0.

J is TRBJ2-7 and V is TRBV27; TRBD2 might be the D (6 bases). The sequencing here drew on peripheral blood, taken on day 0 of AZD1222 vaccination. This TCR derives from an adult in good health. The CDR3: CASSFLKTRQITYEQYF. The CDR3 coding sequence is TGTGCCAGCAGTTTTCTTAAGACTAGACAAATCACCTACGAGCAGTACTTC.